The source of this T cell receptor beta chain is a study of blood T cell repertoires in COVID-19. Across the study: COVID-19 samples collected from the United States, Italy and Spain covered acute and convalescent phases.

Seattle participants joined during active infection and were tracked over time. Authors' data handling: Reference gene primers were amplified, and this amplification served to estimate nucleated cell counts. Sequencing used immunoSEQ multiplex PCR; TCRdb keeps in-frame clones, though not all of them. V, J and clone size derive from that table, while D and trimming were established from the DNA sequence. This sample has about 170,000 clones, with 84% found just once. V lost 4 bases, J lost 6 bases, and 7 bases stayed unmatched. The CDR3 is 14 residues long. Per the germline V gene, CDR1 is LGHDT and CDR2 is YNNKEL (reference sequence).

Sequenced: peripheral blood. The clonotype was recovered from a woman older than 75 with COVID-19, enrolled during active disease. This rearrangement joins TRBV3-1 (or the pseudogene TRBV3-2) to TRBJ1-2, with 8 bases matching TRBD1. Here the CDR3 DNA reads TGTGCCAGCAGCCGGCCCCCGACAGGGGATGGCTACACCTTC. It is translated as CASSRPPTGDGYTF.